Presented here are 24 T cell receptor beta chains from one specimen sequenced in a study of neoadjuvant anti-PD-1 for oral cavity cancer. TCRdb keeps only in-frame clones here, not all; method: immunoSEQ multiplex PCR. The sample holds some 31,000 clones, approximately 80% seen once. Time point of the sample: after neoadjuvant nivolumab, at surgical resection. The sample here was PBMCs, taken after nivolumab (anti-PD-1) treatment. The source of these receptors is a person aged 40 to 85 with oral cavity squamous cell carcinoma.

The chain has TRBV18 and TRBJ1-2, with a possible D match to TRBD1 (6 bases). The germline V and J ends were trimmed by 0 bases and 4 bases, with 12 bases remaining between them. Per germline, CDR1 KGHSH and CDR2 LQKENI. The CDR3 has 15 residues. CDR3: CASSPPGGLRYGYTF. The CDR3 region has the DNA TGTGCCAGCTCACCACCGGGGGGGCTTCGCTATGGCTACACCTTC.

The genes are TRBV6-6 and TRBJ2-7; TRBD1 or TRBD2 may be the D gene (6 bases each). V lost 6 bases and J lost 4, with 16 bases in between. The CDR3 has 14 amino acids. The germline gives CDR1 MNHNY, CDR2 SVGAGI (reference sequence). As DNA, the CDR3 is TGTGCCAGCAGAATGGCCGGGGGCGAGTACGAGCAGTACTTC. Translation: CASRMAGGEYEQYF.

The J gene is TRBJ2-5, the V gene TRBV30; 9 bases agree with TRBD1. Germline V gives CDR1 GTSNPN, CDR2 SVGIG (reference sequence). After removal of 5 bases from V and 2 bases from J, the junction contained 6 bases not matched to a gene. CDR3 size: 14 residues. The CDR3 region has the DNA TGTGCCTGGGAACGGACAGGGGTGCAAGAGACCCAGTACTTC. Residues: CAWERTGVQETQYF.

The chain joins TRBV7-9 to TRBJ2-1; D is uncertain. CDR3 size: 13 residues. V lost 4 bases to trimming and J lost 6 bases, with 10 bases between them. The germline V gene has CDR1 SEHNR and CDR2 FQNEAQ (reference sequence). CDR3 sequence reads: CASSSTYTNEQFF. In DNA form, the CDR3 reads TGTGCCAGCAGCTCAACCTACACCAATGAGCAGTTCTTC. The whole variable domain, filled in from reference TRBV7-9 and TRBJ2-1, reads DTGVSQNPRHKITKRGQNVTFRCDPISEHNRLYWYRQTLGQGPEFLTYFQNEAQLEKSRLLSDRFSAERPKGSFSTLEIQRTEQGDSAMYLCASSSTYTNEQFFGPGTRLTVL.

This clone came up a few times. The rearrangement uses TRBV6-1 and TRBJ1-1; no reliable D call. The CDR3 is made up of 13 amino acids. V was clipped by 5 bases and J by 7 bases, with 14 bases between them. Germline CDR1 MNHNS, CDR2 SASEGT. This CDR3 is CASSRREVDEAFF. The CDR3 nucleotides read TGTGCCAGCAGTCGTAGGGAGGTGGATGAAGCTTTCTTT.

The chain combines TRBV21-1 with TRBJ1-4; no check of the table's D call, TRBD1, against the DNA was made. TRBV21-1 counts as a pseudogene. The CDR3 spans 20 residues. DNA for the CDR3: TGTGCCAGCAGCGGAAGGGGGACAGTCGCCCGAAGATCGGAATTTGAAAAACTGTTTTTT. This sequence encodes CASSGRGTVARRSEFEKLFF.

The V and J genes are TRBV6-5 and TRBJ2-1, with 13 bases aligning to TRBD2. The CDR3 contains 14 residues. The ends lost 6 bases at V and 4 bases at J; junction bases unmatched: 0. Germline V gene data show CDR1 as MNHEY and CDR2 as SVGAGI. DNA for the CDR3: TGTGCCAGCAGGACTAGCGGGGGGTACAATGAGCAGTTCTTC. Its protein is CASRTSGGYNEQFF.

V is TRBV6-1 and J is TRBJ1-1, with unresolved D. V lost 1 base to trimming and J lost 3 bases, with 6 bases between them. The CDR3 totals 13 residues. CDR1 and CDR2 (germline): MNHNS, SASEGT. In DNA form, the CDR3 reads TGTGCCAGCAGTGAAGTTGGGGACACTGAAGCTTTCTTT. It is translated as CASSEVGDTEAFF.

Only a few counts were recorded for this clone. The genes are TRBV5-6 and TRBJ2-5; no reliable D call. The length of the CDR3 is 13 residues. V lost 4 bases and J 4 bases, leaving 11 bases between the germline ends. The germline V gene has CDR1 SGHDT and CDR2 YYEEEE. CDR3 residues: CASSRVLGETQYF. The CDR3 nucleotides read TGTGCCAGCAGCCGTGTCTTGGGAGAGACCCAGTACTTC.

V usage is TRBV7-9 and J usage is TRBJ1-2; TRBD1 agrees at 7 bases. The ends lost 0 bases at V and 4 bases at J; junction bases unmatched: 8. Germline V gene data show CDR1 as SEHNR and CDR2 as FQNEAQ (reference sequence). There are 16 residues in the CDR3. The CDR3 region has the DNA TGTGCCAGCAGCTTAGCCCAGGGGGTACCCCTCTATGGCTACACCTTC. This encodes CASSLAQGVPLYGYTF.

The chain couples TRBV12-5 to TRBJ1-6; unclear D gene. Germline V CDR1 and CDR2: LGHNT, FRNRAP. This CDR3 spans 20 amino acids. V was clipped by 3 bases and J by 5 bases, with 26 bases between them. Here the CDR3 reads CASGFFPPRGLEVHNSPLHF. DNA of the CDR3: TGTGCTAGTGGTTTCTTCCCCCCCCGCGGGCTGGAGGTCCATAATTCACCCCTCCACTTT.

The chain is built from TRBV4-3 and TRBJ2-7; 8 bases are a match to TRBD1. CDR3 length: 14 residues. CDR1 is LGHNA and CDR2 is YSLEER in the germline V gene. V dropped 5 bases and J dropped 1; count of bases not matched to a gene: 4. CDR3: CASSSTGGSYEQYF. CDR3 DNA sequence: TGCGCCAGCAGCTCAACAGGGGGTTCCTACGAGCAGTACTTC.

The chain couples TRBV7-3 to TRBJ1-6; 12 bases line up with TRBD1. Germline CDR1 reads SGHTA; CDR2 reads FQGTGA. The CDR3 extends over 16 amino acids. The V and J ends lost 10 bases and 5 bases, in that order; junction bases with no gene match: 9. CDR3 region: CATPGQGAWNNSPLHF. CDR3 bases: TGTGCCACCCCGGGACAGGGGGCTTGGAATAATTCACCCCTCCACTTT.

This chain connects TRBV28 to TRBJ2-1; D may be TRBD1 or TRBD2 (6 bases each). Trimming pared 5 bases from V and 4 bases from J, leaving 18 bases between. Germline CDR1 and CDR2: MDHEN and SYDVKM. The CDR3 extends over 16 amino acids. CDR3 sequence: CASSPHWGAGYNEQFF. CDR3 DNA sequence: TGTGCCAGCAGTCCCCATTGGGGGGCAGGTTACAATGAGCAGTTCTTC.

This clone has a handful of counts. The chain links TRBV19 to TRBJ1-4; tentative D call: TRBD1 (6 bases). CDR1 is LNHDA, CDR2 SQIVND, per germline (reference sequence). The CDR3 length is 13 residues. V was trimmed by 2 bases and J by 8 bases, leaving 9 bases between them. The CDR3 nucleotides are TGTGCCAGTAGTATAATCCAGGGGGAAAAACTGTTTTTT. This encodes CASSIIQGEKLFF.

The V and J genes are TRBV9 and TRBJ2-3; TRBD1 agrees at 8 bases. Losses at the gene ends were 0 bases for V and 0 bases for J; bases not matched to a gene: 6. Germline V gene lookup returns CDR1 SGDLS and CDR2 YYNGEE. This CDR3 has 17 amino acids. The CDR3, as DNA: TGTGCCAGCAGCGTAGCCGACAGGGGATCTAGCACAGATACGCAGTATTTT. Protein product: CASSVADRGSSTDTQYF.

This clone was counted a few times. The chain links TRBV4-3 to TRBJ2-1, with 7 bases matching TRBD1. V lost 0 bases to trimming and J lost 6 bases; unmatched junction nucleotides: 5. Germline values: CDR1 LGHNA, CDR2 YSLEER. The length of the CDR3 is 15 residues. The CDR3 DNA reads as TGCGCCAGCAGCCAAGAGTGGGCAGGGGGCAATGAGCAGTTCTTC. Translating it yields CASSQEWAGGNEQFF.

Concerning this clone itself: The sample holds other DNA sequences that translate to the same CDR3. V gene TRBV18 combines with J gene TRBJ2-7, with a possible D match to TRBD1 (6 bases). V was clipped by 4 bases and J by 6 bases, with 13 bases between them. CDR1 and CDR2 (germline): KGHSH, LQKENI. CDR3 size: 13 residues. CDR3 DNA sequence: TGTGCCAGCTCACTACAGGGCGTCGGCGAGCAGTACTTC. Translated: CASSLQGVGEQYF.

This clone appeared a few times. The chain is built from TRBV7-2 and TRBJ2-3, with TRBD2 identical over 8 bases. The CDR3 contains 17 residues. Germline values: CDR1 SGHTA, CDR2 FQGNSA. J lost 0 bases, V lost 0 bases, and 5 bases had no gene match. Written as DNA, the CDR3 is TGTGCCAGCAGCTTAGCTCGGGGGGGGGCCAGCACAGATACGCAGTATTTT. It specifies CASSLARGGASTDTQYF.

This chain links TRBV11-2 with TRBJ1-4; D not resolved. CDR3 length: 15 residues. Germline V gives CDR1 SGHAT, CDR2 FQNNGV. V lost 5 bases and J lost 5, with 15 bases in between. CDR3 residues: CASSLRRRENEKLFF. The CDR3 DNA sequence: TGTGCCAGCAGCCTCCGACGGAGAGAAAATGAAAAACTGTTTTTT. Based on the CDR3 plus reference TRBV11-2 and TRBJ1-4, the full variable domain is EAGVAQSPRYKIIEKRQSVAFWCNPISGHATLYWYQQILGQGPKLLIQFQNNGVVDDSQLPKDRFSAERLKGVDSTLKIQPAKLEDSAVYLCASSLRRRENEKLFFGSGTQLSVL.

The CDR3 here is CASSPDRQGGYGYTF. CDR3 sequence (DNA): TGTGCCAGTAGTCCAGACCGACAGGGTGGTTATGGCTACACCTTC. The J gene is TRBJ1-2, the V gene TRBV19; 7 nucleotides align to TRBD1. CDR1 is LNHDA, CDR2 SQIVND, per germline (reference sequence). V was pared by 5 bases and J by 5 bases, with 11 bases of the junction left unmatched. This CDR3 region has 15 residues.

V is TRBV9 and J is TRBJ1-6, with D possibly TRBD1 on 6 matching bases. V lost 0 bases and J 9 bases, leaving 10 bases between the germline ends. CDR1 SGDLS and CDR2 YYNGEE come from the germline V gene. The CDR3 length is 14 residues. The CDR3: CASSVGSRGSPLHF. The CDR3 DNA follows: TGTGCCAGCAGCGTAGGGAGCAGGGGTTCACCCCTCCACTTT.

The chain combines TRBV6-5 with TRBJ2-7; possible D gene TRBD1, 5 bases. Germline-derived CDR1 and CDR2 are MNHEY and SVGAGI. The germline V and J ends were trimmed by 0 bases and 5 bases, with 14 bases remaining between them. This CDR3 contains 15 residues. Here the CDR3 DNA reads TGTGCCAGCAGTTACTCGGCAGGGATTGTAAACGAGCAGTACTTC. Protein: CASSYSAGIVNEQYF.

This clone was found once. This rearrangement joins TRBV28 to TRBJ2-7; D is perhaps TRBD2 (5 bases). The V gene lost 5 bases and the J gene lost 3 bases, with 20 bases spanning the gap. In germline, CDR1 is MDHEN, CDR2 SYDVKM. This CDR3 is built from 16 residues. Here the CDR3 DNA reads TGTGCCAGCAGTCCTCCCTTCACTGGGAGCGGCTACGAGCAGTACTTC. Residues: CASSPPFTGSGYEQYF.